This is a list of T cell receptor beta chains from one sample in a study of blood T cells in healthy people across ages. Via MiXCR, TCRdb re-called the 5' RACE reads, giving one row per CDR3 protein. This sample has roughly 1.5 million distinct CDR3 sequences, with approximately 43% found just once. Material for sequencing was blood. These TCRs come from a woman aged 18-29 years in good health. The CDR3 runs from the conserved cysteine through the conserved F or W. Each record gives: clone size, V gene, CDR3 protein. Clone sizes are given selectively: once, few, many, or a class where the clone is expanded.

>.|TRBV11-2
CASSFIPGGGHNEQFF
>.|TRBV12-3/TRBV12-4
CASSQGQQEKLFF
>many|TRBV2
CASRENTEAFF
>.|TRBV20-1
CSARAHGAPYNSPLHF
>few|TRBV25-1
CASSDSGEEGETQYF
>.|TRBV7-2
CASSLAAGATETQYF
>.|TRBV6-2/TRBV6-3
CASTGGIRNQPQHF
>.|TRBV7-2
CASSLATALGGYTF
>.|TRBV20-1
CSARQPGQGDGYTF
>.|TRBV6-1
CATPGQGWRNEQFF
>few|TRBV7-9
CASSGGWEQFF
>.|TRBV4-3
CASSQIQANYGYTF
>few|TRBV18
CASSPPTGSDTQYF
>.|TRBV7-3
CASSSSGRVPNEQFF
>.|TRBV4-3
CASNPGFGDYGYTF
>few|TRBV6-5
CASSRDVSEKLFF
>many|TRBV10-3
CAIKSGTSGTDTQYF
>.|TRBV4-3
CASSVRQGANQPQHF
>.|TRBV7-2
CASSGLAGLDEQYF
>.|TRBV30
CAWSDGPGVHQPQHF
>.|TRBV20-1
CSASRGLGGANYGYTF
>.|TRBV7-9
CASSVAGEDGYTF
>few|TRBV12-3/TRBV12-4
CASSLAGTSANEQYF
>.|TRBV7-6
CASSASLNQPQHF
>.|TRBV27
CASSSGGWGYTF
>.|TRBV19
CAVGRDTQYF
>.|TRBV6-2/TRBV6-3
CASSAINEQFF
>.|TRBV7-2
CSSSSTGLSSYGYTF
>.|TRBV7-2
CASSLARASGTNEQYF
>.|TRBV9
CASSVEWDSPLHF
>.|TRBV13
CASSPRSGSYNEQYF
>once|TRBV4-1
CASSQRGSSTDTQYF
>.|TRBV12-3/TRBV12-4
CASSLIAGIQETQYF
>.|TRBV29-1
CTTENEARQQFF
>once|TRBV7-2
CASSLGTDLSGNTIYF
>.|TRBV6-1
CASSELRGLAGQELFF
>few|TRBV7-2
CASSSVPAGTQYF
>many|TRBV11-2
CASSLESSNSPLHF
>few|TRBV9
CASSAPGRDGYTF
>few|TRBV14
CASSRTLTYGYTF
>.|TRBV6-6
CASIKFVGGEGYEQYF
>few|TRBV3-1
CASSPLPISSEETQYF
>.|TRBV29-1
CSANLRDSITNEQFF
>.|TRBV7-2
CASSRRAGNLGQFF
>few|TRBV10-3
CAISEFSGSSYNEQFF
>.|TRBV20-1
CSAPPGGAKNIQYF
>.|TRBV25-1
CASSEDRYTDTQYF
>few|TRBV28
CASNERSYEQYF
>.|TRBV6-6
CASRGVSPQHF
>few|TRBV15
CATSTWGTTNSPLHF
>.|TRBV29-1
CSVTTTTAYNEQFF
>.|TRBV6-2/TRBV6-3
CASSSYLGTSRADTQYF
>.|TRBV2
CASSEWAGDSNQPQHF
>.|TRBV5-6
CASSPWVGNGQYF
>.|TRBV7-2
CASSLGPGRGHNEQFF
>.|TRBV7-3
CASSLAGGRCYNQPQHF
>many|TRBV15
CATSRDVAGGVEQFF